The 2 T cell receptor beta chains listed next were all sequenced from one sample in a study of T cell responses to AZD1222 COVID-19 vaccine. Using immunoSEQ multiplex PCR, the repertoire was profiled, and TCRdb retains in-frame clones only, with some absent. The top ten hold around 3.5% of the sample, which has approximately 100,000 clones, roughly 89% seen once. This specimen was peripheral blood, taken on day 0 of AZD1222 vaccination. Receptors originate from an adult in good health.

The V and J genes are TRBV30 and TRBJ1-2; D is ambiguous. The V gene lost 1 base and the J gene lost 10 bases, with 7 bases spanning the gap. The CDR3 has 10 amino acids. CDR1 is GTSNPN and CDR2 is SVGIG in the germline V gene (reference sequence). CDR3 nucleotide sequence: TGTGCCTGGAGTGGGAGGGACTACACCTTC. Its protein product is CAWSGRDYTF. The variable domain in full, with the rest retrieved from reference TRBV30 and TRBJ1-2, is SQTIHQWPATLVQPVGSPLSLECTVEGTSNPNLYWYRQAAGRGLQLLFYSVGIGQISSEVPQNLSASRPQDRQFILSSKKLLLSDSGFYLCAWSGRDYTFGSGTRLTVV.

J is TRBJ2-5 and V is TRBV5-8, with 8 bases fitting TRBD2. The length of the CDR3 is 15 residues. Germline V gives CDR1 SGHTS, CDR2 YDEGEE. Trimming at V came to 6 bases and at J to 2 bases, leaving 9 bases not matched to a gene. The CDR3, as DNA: TGTGCCAGCACCTATTTGGGGACTAGTCAAGAGACCCAGTACTTC. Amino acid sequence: CASTYLGTSQETQYF.